The present T cell receptor (beta chain) was sequenced within a study of cytomegalovirus exposure and HLA in healthy donors. Study at large: Prior work identified around 120 million unique TCR beta sequences in around 170 million T cells.

As concerns this clone: The antigen is unknown.

General observations from the study: In an earlier analysis, productive rearrangement rates for most beta V segments clustered near 87% or 30%. Rare TCR sequences dominated, though some public TCRs recurred in many donors. Some V segments, including TRBV6-2 and TRBV6-3, were excluded as indistinguishable.

The CDR3 totals 18 residues. In germline, CDR1 is SNHLY, CDR2 FYNNEI. V dropped 4 bases and J dropped 1; count of bases not matched to a gene: 12. PCR amplification relied on 60 Vbeta primers (plus 13 Jbeta primers). TCRdb's table, derived via immunoSEQ multiplex PCR, lists solely in-frame clones and lacks some. Altogether approximately 290,000 clones are present, under 90% being singletons, with the ten largest covering roughly 0.31%. The gene calls are TRBV2 and TRBJ2-1, with TRBD2 identical over 8 bases. The clonotype was recovered from a girl aged 2-10 years in good health and CMV-seronegative. Sample: PBMCs. The CDR3: CASSGNSGIWESYNEQFF. CDR3 DNA sequence: TGTGCCAGCAGTGGGAATAGCGGGATTTGGGAGTCCTACAATGAGCAGTTCTTC.